This passage covers 26 T cell receptor beta chains from one sample sequenced in a study of a mutant IDH1 vaccine in newly diagnosed glioma. Time point defined: week 5, during vaccination. Vaccine doses each comprised 300 ug of mutant IDH1 20-mer peptide, with topical imiquimod. Using immunoSEQ multiplex PCR, the repertoire was profiled, and TCRdb retains in-frame clones only, with some absent. The table records tens of thousands of clones, around four fifths of them present only once. No antigen has been assigned to these receptors. Sequences were derived from PBMCs, sampled from a glioma patient whose treatment included an IDH1 peptide vaccine. The origin of the receptors is a man aged 45-65 years with glioma.

The V call is TRBV6-1, the J call TRBJ2-1; 9 bases are a match to TRBD2. The CDR3 has 16 amino acids. The ends lost 0 bases at V and 6 bases at J; junction bases unmatched: 6. Germline CDR1 MNHNS, CDR2 SASEGT. The DNA of the CDR3 is TGTGCCAGCAGTGAAGCCCACGGACTAGCGCCCAATGAGCAGTTCTTC. It is translated as CASSEAHGLAPNEQFF.

The rearrangement joins TRBV5-4 to TRBJ1-4; 8 nucleotides align to TRBD1. CDR3 length: 15 residues. The J segment lost 8 bases and the V segment lost 0 bases, leaving 6 bases of the junction unmatched. Germline CDR1 is SGHNT and CDR2 is YYREEE (reference sequence). The CDR3 loop is CASSLDQGAREKLFF. Here the CDR3 DNA reads TGTGCCAGCAGCTTGGACCAGGGGGCTCGGGAAAAACTGTTTTTT.

This clone was seen a few times. In the same sample, other DNA sequences code for this CDR3. The rearrangement links TRBV5-1 to TRBJ2-5; D may match TRBD1 or TRBD2 (5 bases each). The CDR3 is made up of 14 amino acids. CDR1 and CDR2 from the germline V gene are SGHRS and YFSETQ. Trimming left V 2 bases short and J 5 bases short, with 13 bases between. CDR3 loop: CASSLRDPGETQYF. For the CDR3, the DNA is TGCGCCAGCAGCTTAAGGGACCCGGGGGAGACCCAGTACTTC.

CDR3 coding DNA: TGCGCCAGCACCCCCTGGGGGGGGCCCTCCTACGAGCAGTACTTC. It specifies CASTPWGGPSYEQYF. The chain recombines TRBV10-1 with TRBJ2-7; D perhaps matches TRBD2 (7 bases). CDR1 is WNHNN, CDR2 SYGVQD, per germline (reference sequence). Trimming left V 7 bases short and J 0 bases short, with 16 bases between. The CDR3 spans 15 residues.

This clone was seen only a few times. The V and J genes are TRBV7-9 and TRBJ2-7, with D possibly matching TRBD2 (5 bases). V dropped 5 bases and J dropped 0 bases, with 14 bases sitting between them. The CDR3 sequence is 15 residues long. Germline lookup yields CDR1 SEHNR and CDR2 FQNEAQ (reference sequence). The CDR3 DNA sequence: TGTGCCAGCAGCACCTCAGGACTGAGCTCCTACGAGCAGTACTTC. Protein product: CASSTSGLSSYEQYF.

The chain is built from TRBV28 and TRBJ2-7; TRBD1 matches at 8 bases. There are 14 residues in the CDR3. Trimming cost V 2 bases and J 5 bases; bases outside gene matches: 5. The germline gives CDR1 MDHEN, CDR2 SYDVKM. The CDR3 loop is CASSLRRGLDEQYF. CDR3 coding DNA: TGTGCCAGCAGTTTACGCAGGGGGCTGGACGAGCAGTACTTC. The full variable domain, its missing parts supplied by reference TRBV28 and TRBJ2-7, is DVKVTQSSRYLVKRTGEKVFLECVQDMDHENMFWYRQDPGLGLRLIYFSYDVKMKEKGDIPEGYSVSREKKERFSLILESASTNQTSMYLCASSLRRGLDEQYFGPGTRLTVT.

About this clone itself: The junction differs from germline at one of its ends, possibly a read error. The chain has TRBV5-1 and TRBJ1-1; the match to TRBD1 covers 9 bases. The CDR3 has 17 amino acids. The germline gives CDR1 SGHRS, CDR2 YFSETQ. The CDR3 here is CASSLDRTGVVKTEAFF. CDR3 sequence (DNA): TGCGCCAGCAGCTTGGACCGGACAGGGGTAGTGAAGACTGAAGCTTTCTTT.

The genes are TRBV5-1 and TRBJ2-1; 10 bases are shared with TRBD2. The V segment lost 0 bases and the J segment 5 bases; nucleotides outside the gene matches: 2. The germline gives CDR1 SGHRS, CDR2 YFSETQ. This CDR3 contains 15 residues. The CDR3 nucleotides are TGCGCCAGCAGCTTGGTAGGGACTAGCGACAATGAGCAGTTCTTC. This encodes CASSLVGTSDNEQFF.

The chain couples TRBV7-3 to TRBJ2-3; D assignment may be TRBD1 or TRBD2 (5 bases each). Germline lookup yields CDR1 SGHTA and CDR2 FQGTGA. Trimming stripped 5 bases from V and 4 bases from J, with 13 bases between. This CDR3 is 14 amino acids long. CDR3 sequence reads: CASSKGRIPDTQYF. The CDR3 DNA follows: TGTGCCAGCAGCAAGGGACGTATCCCAGATACGCAGTATTTT.

This rearrangement joins TRBV12-2 to TRBJ1-5. TRBV12-2 is flagged as a pseudogene. The CDR3 consists of 15 residues. Here the CDR3 reads CASRFHGTARQPQHF. The CDR3 DNA reads TGTGCAAGTCGCTTCCACGGGACTGCAAGACAGCCCCAGCATTTT.

The chain employs TRBV19 and TRBJ2-7, with D uncertain. Germline V gene sequence: CDR1 LNHDA, CDR2 SQIVND (reference sequence). Trimming shortened V by 1 base and J by 6 bases, and 13 bases separated the two germline ends. There are 14 residues in the CDR3. CDR3 nucleotide sequence: TGTGCCAGTAGTATAGGGGGTCCCTCCAGCGAGCAGTACTTC. It codes for CASSIGGPSSEQYF.

The J gene is TRBJ1-4, the V gene TRBV25-1, with D unclear. The V end was cut by 3 bases, the J end by 0 bases, with 8 bases between. The CDR3 is 15 amino acids. Germline CDR1 is MGHDK and CDR2 is SYGVNS. The CDR3 sequence: CASSELKPTNEKLFF. The CDR3 nucleotides read TGTGCCAGCAGTGAGCTGAAACCAACTAATGAAAAACTGTTTTTT.

The sample holds a few counts of this clone. V gene TRBV7-6 combines with J gene TRBJ1-5; 9 nucleotides align to TRBD1. Trimming cost V 5 bases and J 4 bases; bases outside gene matches: 3. Germline V lookup: CDR1 SGHVS, CDR2 FNYEAQ. The CDR3 contains 14 residues. The CDR3 DNA is TGTGCCAGCAGCGCGGGGACAGGGAATCAGCCCCAGCATTTT. It is translated as CASSAGTGNQPQHF.

The rearrangement links TRBV30 to TRBJ1-1; D might be TRBD1 (6 bases). This CDR3 spans 14 amino acids. CDR1 and CDR2 (germline): GTSNPN, SVGIG (reference sequence). V lost 1 base and J 1 base, leaving 10 bases between the germline ends. CDR3 DNA: TGTGCCTGGAGTGGAAGGGGGAGGAACACTGAAGCTTTCTTT. This sequence encodes CAWSGRGRNTEAFF.

This chain uses TRBV6-5 with TRBJ1-1; D is uncertain. The CDR3 is 15 amino acids. The germline V gene has CDR1 MNHEY and CDR2 SVGAGI. Trimming took off 0 bases at V and 4 bases at J, with 12 bases between the two ends. CDR3 loop: CASSYSKVLSTEAFF. DNA of the CDR3: TGTGCCAGCAGTTACTCGAAGGTGCTGTCCACTGAAGCTTTCTTT.

A few counts support this clone. J is TRBJ2-6 and V is TRBV7-8; either TRBD1 or TRBD2 may fit D (5 bases each). CDR1 and CDR2 from the germline V gene are SGHVS and FQNEAQ. V lost 5 bases and J lost 0, with 8 bases in between. This CDR3 region has 15 residues. In nucleotides, the CDR3 is TGTGCCAGCAGCCTGGGGACCTCTGGGGCCAACGTCCTGACTTTC. Protein: CASSLGTSGANVLTF.

CDR3 nucleotides: TGTGCCAGCAATCAAGGGGGACAGCCGTACAATGAGCAGTTCTTC. It yields the protein CASNQGGQPYNEQFF. The chain carries TRBV6-1 and TRBJ2-1; 7 nucleotides match TRBD1. CDR1 and CDR2 from the germline V gene are MNHNS and SASEGT. V trimming: 7 bases; J trimming: 4 bases; junction bases outside the gene matches: 10. This CDR3 has 15 amino acids.

The chain employs TRBV10-3 and TRBJ2-7; D may be TRBD2 (7 bases). The CDR3 runs to 12 residues. CDR1 is ENHRY, CDR2 SYGVKD, per germline. Trimming took 5 bases from V and 11 from J, leaving 16 bases between them. The CDR3 coding sequence is TGTGCCATCAGTACAGGGAGGGGTTCGGAGTACTTC. This codes for CAISTGRGSEYF.

This clone is a singleton in its sample. The genes are TRBV10-1 and TRBJ2-2; 7 nucleotides line up with TRBD2. Germline CDR1 and CDR2: WNHNN and SYGVQD (reference sequence). This CDR3 has 14 amino acids. The J segment lost 3 bases and the V segment lost 6 bases, leaving 4 bases of the junction unmatched. CDR3 region: CASSGTKDTGELFF. The CDR3 DNA is TGCGCCAGCAGCGGGACTAAGGACACCGGGGAGCTGTTTTTT.

The CDR3 region has the DNA TGTGCCTGGAGTCGCCCGGACAGGGGGCTATACGAGCAGTACTTC. It yields the protein CAWSRPDRGLYEQYF. The V call is TRBV30, the J call TRBJ2-7; TRBD1 matches 11 bases. The V and J ends lost 2 bases and 4 bases, in that order; junction bases with no gene match: 7. CDR1 GTSNPN and CDR2 SVGIG come from the germline V gene (reference sequence). CDR3 length equals 15 residues.

There are a few counts of this clone. This chain connects TRBV5-1 to TRBJ2-1, with 9 positions matching TRBD1. The germline CDR1 and CDR2 sequences are SGHRS and YFSETQ. CDR3 length equals 14 residues. Germline trimming cut 5 bases from V and 7 bases from J; bases unmatched to any gene: 7. CDR3 DNA sequence: TGCGCCAGCAGAGGGACAGGGTTGGGAAATGAGCAGTTCTTC. Translation gives CASRGTGLGNEQFF.

V and J are TRBV27 and TRBJ2-7, with unresolved D. Germline V gives CDR1 MNHEY, CDR2 SMNVEV (reference sequence). The CDR3 spans 13 residues. V lost 2 bases, J lost 1 base, and 6 bases lay in between. The CDR3 here is CASSLGGSYEQYF. CDR3 DNA: TGTGCCAGCAGTTTAGGCGGTTCCTACGAGCAGTACTTC.

This clone was observed once. This chain connects TRBV19 to TRBJ2-6, with unresolved D. Germline loops: CDR1 LNHDA, CDR2 SQIVND (reference sequence). The CDR3 is 13 residues long. The ends were cut back, 7 bases at V and 2 bases at J, with 6 bases in the middle. CDR3 loop: CASTMAGANVLTF. Here the CDR3 DNA reads TGTGCCAGTACCATGGCTGGGGCCAACGTCCTGACTTTC. Looking up the rest from reference TRBV19 and TRBJ2-6 gives the full variable domain: DGGITQSPKYLFRKEGQNVTLSCEQNLNHDAMYWYRQDPGQGLRLIYYSQIVNDFQKGDIAEGYSVSREKKESFPLTVTSAQKNPTAFYLCASTMAGANVLTFGAGSRLTVL.

This clone turned up a few times. The V call is TRBV30, the J call TRBJ1-1, with TRBD1 as a possible D gene (5 bases). The CDR3 consists of 14 residues. CDR1 is GTSNPN and CDR2 is SVGIG in the germline V gene (reference sequence). Trimming took 3 bases from V and 1 from J, leaving 12 bases between them. CDR3 loop: CAWSFTGKNTEAFF. DNA of the CDR3: TGTGCCTGGAGCTTCACAGGAAAGAACACTGAAGCTTTCTTT.

A few counts support this clone. V and J are TRBV25-1 and TRBJ1-4; TRBD1 might be the D (5 bases). Germline V gene lookup returns CDR1 MGHDK and CDR2 SYGVNS. The CDR3 contains 14 residues. V gave up 6 bases and J gave up 5 bases, with 13 bases separating them. The CDR3 sequence is CASSIGGNNEKLFF. The DNA of the CDR3 is TGTGCCAGCAGCATCGGGGGGAACAATGAAAAACTGTTTTTT.

The chain has TRBV5-1 and TRBJ1-4; 11 bases are a match to TRBD1. Germline V gene sequence: CDR1 SGHRS, CDR2 YFSETQ. The CDR3 is made up of 15 amino acids. V gave up 0 bases and J gave up 8 bases; unmatched junction bases: 3. CDR3 region: CASSLGGQGDEKLFF. The CDR3 nucleotides are TGCGCCAGCAGCTTGGGGGGACAGGGGGACGAAAAACTGTTTTTT.